This T cell receptor beta chain was retrieved from a study of CD8 T cells in ankylosing spondylitis. Construction of TCR beta libraries was performed using quantitative 5'-RACE with molecular barcodes. TCRdb re-analysed the 5' RACE reads in MiXCR, keeping a single row per CDR3 protein. The sample holds around 220,000 distinct CDR3 sequences, about 18% seen once. The CDR3 length is 12 residues. CDR1 SEHNR and CDR2 FQNEAQ come from the germline V gene (reference sequence). Trimming cost V 9 bases and J 5 bases; bases outside gene matches: 5. This clonotype was detected only a few times. The target antigen is unknown. Study results and limitations: Reports say disease-linked clones showed up significantly more in matched ankylosing spondylitis synovial fluid. Ankylosing spondylitis blood seemed to carry a telltale TCR beta motif made of fewer than ten highly homologous variants.

Sequencing was carried out using blood, either unsorted or a sorted T cell fraction (not recorded which). This receptor was obtained from a male donor with ankylosing spondylitis. The chain has TRBV7-9 and TRBJ2-5, with TRBD1 matching 8 bases. CDR3 sequence reads: CASRTGMETQYF. The CDR3 coding sequence is TGTGCCAGTCGGACAGGGATGGAGACCCAGTACTTC.